Below are 8 T cell receptor beta chains sequenced from a single sample in a study of blood T cells in healthy people across ages. For the second PCR, which ran for roughly 6 to 12 cycles, a sample-barcoded 5' primer and a J-beta primer mix were used. TCRdb itself ran the 5' RACE reads through MiXCR, one entry per CDR3 protein. The sample carries 750,000 to 950,000 distinct CDR3 sequences, less than 70% recorded once. Specimen: blood. The source is a man at least 80 years old in good health.

This clonotype was seen more than once but under ten times. The V and J genes are TRBV29-1 and TRBJ1-1; D remains unclear. This CDR3 comprises 12 residues. CDR1 SQVTM and CDR2 ANQGSEA come from the germline V gene. V was shortened by 5 bases and J by 1 base, with 8 bases between the two germline ends. The CDR3 loop reads CSVSRGNTEAFF. The DNA of the CDR3 is TGCAGCGTTAGCCGGGGGAACACTGAAGCTTTCTTT. Supplemented by reference TRBV29-1 and TRBJ1-1, the full variable domain reads SAVISQKPSRDICQRGTSLTIQCQVDSQVTMMFWYRQQPGQSLTLIATANQGSEATYESGFVIDKFPISRPNLTFSTLTVSNMSPEDSSIYLCSVSRGNTEAFFGQGTRLTVV.

The V and J genes are TRBV7-2 and TRBJ2-4; D might be TRBD1 (6 bases). Looked up from germline, CDR1 is SGHTA and CDR2 is FQGNSA. Trimming left V 8 bases short and J 8 bases short, with 19 bases between. The CDR3 is made up of 14 amino acids. The CDR3 DNA reads TGTGCCAGCCTCGCCGGGTGGGGGCTTGACATTCAGTACTTC. Translated, it gives CASLAGWGLDIQYF.

The rearrangement uses TRBV2 and TRBJ2-3; TRBD2 matches 7 bases. This CDR3 has 14 residues. J gave up 2 bases and V 6 bases, and 5 bases lay outside the gene matches. The germline V gene has CDR1 SNHLY and CDR2 FYNNEI. This chain's CDR3 is CASRSGMITDTQYF. In nucleotides, the CDR3 is TGTGCCAGCAGAAGCGGGATGATCACAGATACGCAGTATTTT.

On this clonotype: Sequence at one end of the junction differs from germline and may be a read error. The chain uses TRBV27 and TRBJ2-1; D ambiguous. Germline CDR1 MNHEY, CDR2 SMNVEV (reference sequence). This CDR3 spans 17 amino acids. The CDR3 DNA is TGTACCAGCAGCACCCTCATATTGCTACGCTCCTACAATGAGCAGTTCTTC. It is translated as CTSSTLILLRSYNEQFF.

V and J are TRBV27 and TRBJ1-4; D possibly corresponds to TRBD1 (5 bases). Trimming took off 0 bases at V and 12 bases at J, with 8 bases between the two ends. Germline V gene lookup returns CDR1 MNHEY and CDR2 SMNVEV (reference sequence). The CDR3 length is 12 residues. The CDR3, as DNA: TGTGCCAGCAGTTTATCGGGGGATGAACTGTTTTTT. Translated, it gives CASSLSGDELFF.

Written as DNA, the CDR3 is TGTGCCAGCAGCCCTGGGCTCGGCGGGGCCAACGTCCTGACTTTC. Translated, it gives CASSPGLGGANVLTF. The rearrangement links TRBV4-2 to TRBJ2-6; no reliable D call. The germline gives CDR1 LGHNA, CDR2 YNFKEQ. This CDR3 comprises 15 residues. Trimming took off 4 bases at V and 4 bases at J, with 11 bases between the two ends.

The CDR3 DNA follows: TGTGCCAGCAGCGCAGCAGGGGGTGGGACTGAAGCTTTCTTT. Its translation: CASSAAGGGTEAFF. The rearrangement links TRBV9 to TRBJ1-1; TRBD1 matches 7 bases. The CDR3 has 14 residues. Germline-derived CDR1 and CDR2 are SGDLS and YYNGEE. The V gene end was trimmed by 3 bases and the J gene end by 5 bases; junction bases not matched to a gene: 7. Together with reference TRBV9 and TRBJ1-1, the CDR3 gives the full variable domain: DSGVTQTPKHLITATGQRVTLRCSPRSGDLSVYWYQQSLDQGLQFLIQYYNGEERAKGNILERFSAQQFPDLHSELNLSSLELGDSALYFCASSAAGGGTEAFFGQGTRLTVV.

V usage is TRBV9 and J usage is TRBJ2-5; TRBD2 agrees at 8 bases. This CDR3 has 14 residues. V was pared by 0 bases and J by 5 bases, with 3 bases of the junction left unmatched. Looked up from germline, CDR1 is SGDLS and CDR2 is YYNGEE. CDR3 protein: CASSVAAGDETQYF. CDR3 DNA sequence: TGTGCCAGCAGCGTAGCAGCGGGAGATGAGACCCAGTACTTC. The whole variable domain, filled in from reference TRBV9 and TRBJ2-5, reads DSGVTQTPKHLITATGQRVTLRCSPRSGDLSVYWYQQSLDQGLQFLIQYYNGEERAKGNILERFSAQQFPDLHSELNLSSLELGDSALYFCASSVAAGDETQYFGPGTRLLVL.